This TCR beta chain was profiled in a study of shared clonotypes between healthy human individuals. Study conclusions and caveats: It was observed that roughly 5.4% of naive CD4 clonotypes were shared across several donors.

Authors' analysis steps: For the immunoSEQ data, sequences were junction-only without quality scores, so filtering differed. TCRdb's copy holds only in-frame clones and misses some; the assay was immunoSEQ multiplex PCR. That table is the source of V, J and clone size, and D and trimming were worked out from the DNA. The sample records approximately 2.1 million clones, 93% being singletons. As for this clone: No antigen is known for it. Other DNA sequences in this sample translate to the same CDR3.

The clonotype comes from a man younger than 30 in good health. Some clones in this sample may be carry-over from other donors' samples. Sequencing used naive CD4+ T cells from PBMCs. This sample's subset: CD45RA+ positively selected.

This CDR3 is CASSLSRAGNTIYF. The CDR3 nucleotides read TGTGCCAGCAGCTTAAGCAGGGCCGGAAACACCATATATTTT. The chain links TRBV7-2 to TRBJ1-3; tentative D call: TRBD1 (5 bases). Trimming took off 2 bases at V and 4 bases at J, with 9 bases between the two ends. The CDR3 covers 14 residues. Looked up from germline, CDR1 is SGHTA and CDR2 is FQGNSA.